These 28 T cell receptor beta chains were all obtained from the same sample, sequenced in a study of Graves' ophthalmopathy and Graves' hyperthyroidism. The authors amplified TCR beta CDR3 regions, and they did so from RNA transcripts for repertoire sequencing. In the first round, RT-PCR was carried out with HTBI primers, and a multiplex PCR formed the second round. TCRdb used MiXCR to reprocess the multiplex PCR reads, holding one entry per CDR3 protein. This table has about half a million distinct CDR3 sequences, under 15% appearing once. Sequenced sample: blood. These receptors were collected from a woman younger than 45 with Graves' ophthalmopathy.

This clonotype was observed at least ten times. The J gene is TRBJ1-2, the V gene TRBV28, with a possible D match to TRBD1 (5 bases). This CDR3 is 15 amino acids long. The germline V gene has CDR1 MDHEN and CDR2 SYDVKM. V lost 4 bases to trimming and J lost 5 bases, with 17 bases between them. DNA for the CDR3: TGTGCCAGCAGTTCCTCCTCCGACGGGACTTATGGCTACACCTTC. This encodes CASSSSSDGTYGYTF.

V is TRBV27 and J is TRBJ1-2; 8 bases map to TRBD1. Germline V gene sequence: CDR1 MNHEY, CDR2 SMNVEV (reference sequence). The CDR3 consists of 16 residues. Trimming took 6 bases from V and 7 from J; bases not matched to a gene: 16. The CDR3 bases are TGTGCCAGCAGGATGACAGGGGTTGGCTACATCGTTGGCTACACCTTC. This translates into CASRMTGVGYIVGYTF.

This clonotype has a count of ten or more. The chain links TRBV11-2 to TRBJ1-3; D is perhaps TRBD1 (6 bases). The CDR3 covers 14 residues. Germline V lookup: CDR1 SGHAT, CDR2 FQNNGV. The V end was cut by 5 bases, the J end by 5 bases, with 13 bases between. The CDR3 DNA reads TGTGCCAGCAGCGGTCAGGGGCTCAGAAACACCATATATTTT. This encodes CASSGQGLRNTIYF.

This clonotype has just a few counts. The V and J genes are TRBV18 and TRBJ1-1, with D possibly being TRBD1 (5 bases). There are 15 residues in the CDR3. CDR1 and CDR2 (germline): KGHSH, LQKENI. Trimming cost V 1 base and J 3 bases, with 12 bases left between them. The CDR3 DNA is TGTGCCAGCTCACCACGGGCCGAGGGGTACACTGAAGCTTTCTTT. Translated: CASSPRAEGYTEAFF.

The chain recombines TRBV27 with TRBJ2-5, with a tentative D call TRBD2 (6 bases). The CDR3 runs 17 residues. V was clipped by 3 bases and J by 4 bases, with 21 bases between them. CDR1 is MNHEY and CDR2 is SMNVEV in the germline V gene (reference sequence). The CDR3 loop reads CASSFIQDYLSGETQYF. DNA of the CDR3: TGTGCCAGCAGTTTCATCCAGGACTACCTTTCGGGAGAGACCCAGTACTTC.

The gene calls are TRBV10-3 and TRBJ1-3; 7 nucleotides line up with TRBD1. The CDR3 is made up of 14 amino acids. CDR1 and CDR2 from the germline V gene are ENHRY and SYGVKD. The V gene end was trimmed by 6 bases and the J gene end by 0 bases; junction bases not matched to a gene: 2. CDR3 sequence reads: CAISRDSSGNTIYF. The CDR3 nucleotides read TGTGCCATCAGCCGGGACAGCTCTGGAAACACCATATATTTT.

This clonotype was counted many times. V and J are TRBV12-3 or TRBV12-4 and TRBJ1-1; D is possibly TRBD1 (6 bases). There are 12 residues in the CDR3. With 3 bases removed from V and 13 bases from J, the gap between germline ends came to 15 bases. CDR3 nucleotides: TGTGCCAGCAGTTTTAGTACAGGGTTCGTTTTCTTT. The encoded protein is CASSFSTGFVFF.

This clonotype was counted many times. The DNA for the CDR3 is TGTGCCAGCAGTTCAGGGTATCTCACTGAAGCTTTCTTT. Encoded protein: CASSSGYLTEAFF. The chain employs TRBV27 and TRBJ1-1, with a tentative D call TRBD1 (5 bases). Germline V gene lookup returns CDR1 MNHEY and CDR2 SMNVEV (reference sequence). The V and J ends lost 4 bases and 4 bases respectively, with 10 bases between them. The CDR3 covers 13 residues.

The table lists this clonotype with many counts. V gene TRBV6-5 combines with J gene TRBJ1-2; D is undetermined. CDR1 is MNHEY, CDR2 SVGAGI, per germline. CDR3 length: 15 residues. Trimming took 2 bases from V and 0 from J, leaving 10 bases between them. Here the CDR3 reads CASSYVDTPNYGYTF. CDR3 DNA: TGTGCCAGCAGTTACGTAGACACTCCTAACTATGGCTACACCTTC.

This clonotype was detected many times. This chain connects TRBV12-3 or TRBV12-4 to TRBJ1-2, with 10 nucleotides matching TRBD1. The CDR3 is 14 amino acids. Trimming cost V 4 bases and J 6 bases; bases outside gene matches: 5. The CDR3 DNA follows: TGTGCCAGCAGTTGGGACAGGGGCTCCAATGGCTACACCTTC. Amino acid sequence: CASSWDRGSNGYTF.

The chain carries TRBV30 and TRBJ1-1, with no clear D. The germline V and J ends were trimmed by 0 bases and 2 bases, with 7 bases remaining between them. CDR1 is GTSNPN, CDR2 SVGIG, per germline (reference sequence). The CDR3 is 13 amino acids. The CDR3 sequence is CAWSVRHNTEAFF. CDR3 DNA: TGTGCCTGGAGTGTACGGCATAACACTGAAGCTTTCTTT.

The chain uses TRBV6-2 or TRBV6-3 and TRBJ2-5; no firm D call. V was cut by 3 bases and J by 2 bases, with 4 bases left in between. This CDR3 has 12 amino acids. Germline values: CDR1 MNHEY, CDR2 SVGEGT. The chain's CDR3 is CASSYDQETQYF. DNA for the CDR3: TGTGCCAGCAGTTATGATCAAGAGACCCAGTACTTC.

This clonotype occurred many times. V is TRBV7-6 and J is TRBJ2-7; 7 bases are shared with TRBD1. CDR3 length: 15 amino acids. Germline values: CDR1 SGHVS, CDR2 FNYEAQ. V shed 1 base, J shed 2 bases, and the junction held 5 bases outside the gene matches. The CDR3 loop reads CASSLDRGPTYEQYF. Written as DNA, the CDR3 is TGTGCCAGCAGCTTAGACAGGGGACCTACCTACGAGCAGTACTTC.

Ten or more counts support this clonotype. Here the CDR3 reads CASSGLAGGSNAGELFF. The CDR3 nucleotides read TGTGCCAGCAGTGGACTAGCGGGGGGGTCCAACGCCGGGGAGCTGTTTTTT. The chain combines TRBV12-3 or TRBV12-4 with TRBJ2-2; TRBD2 matches 15 bases. The V and J ends lost 5 bases and 6 bases, in that order; junction bases with no gene match: 7. The CDR3 sequence is 17 residues long.

This clonotype was recorded once. J is TRBJ1-2 and V is TRBV27; D remains unclear. The CDR3 spans 13 residues. The V end lost 6 bases, the J end lost 3 bases, and 11 bases lay between the germline ends. Germline V gene sequence: CDR1 MNHEY, CDR2 SMNVEV (reference sequence). CDR3 protein: CASSFGPDYGYTF. The CDR3, as DNA: TGTGCCAGCAGCTTTGGTCCGGACTATGGCTACACCTTC.

This clonotype counts as medium-sized. The genes are TRBV12-3 or TRBV12-4 and TRBJ1-1, with D unclear. V was shortened by 5 bases and J by 0 bases, with 10 bases between the two germline ends. This CDR3 region has 14 residues. CDR3 bases: TGTGCCAGCAGTAGGCAAGGACTGAACACTGAAGCTTTCTTT. Protein: CASSRQGLNTEAFF.

This clonotype was counted at least ten times. The genes are TRBV6-2 or TRBV6-3 and TRBJ1-5; 7 bases map to TRBD1. Germline values: CDR1 MNHEY, CDR2 SVGEGT. J gave up 5 bases and V 2 bases, and 6 bases lay outside the gene matches. CDR3 length equals 15 residues. The CDR3 nucleotides are TGTGCCAGCAGTTACGATAGGGGGCAGGATCAGCCCCAGCATTTT. Translated, it gives CASSYDRGQDQPQHF.

This clonotype was detected ten times or more. This chain connects TRBV6-1 to TRBJ1-5; D gene ambiguous. Germline V gives CDR1 MNHNS, CDR2 SASEGT. The CDR3 totals 15 residues. Trimming pared 7 bases from V and 1 base from J, leaving 14 bases between. CDR3 amino acids: CASTPDPGSNQPQHF. CDR3 DNA: TGTGCCAGCACCCCGGACCCGGGGAGCAATCAGCCCCAGCATTTT.

This clonotype appeared a few times. V gene TRBV4-1 combines with J gene TRBJ1-1, with 11 bases identical to TRBD1. The trim removed 0 bases at V and 5 bases at J, leaving 8 bases unmatched. The CDR3 covers 17 residues. Germline CDR1 is MGHRA and CDR2 is YSYEKL. CDR3 loop: CASSQDPGQGARTEAFF. The CDR3, as DNA: TGCGCCAGCAGCCAAGATCCAGGACAGGGGGCGCGAACTGAAGCTTTCTTT.

This chain joins TRBV18 and TRBJ2-7; TRBD2 agrees at 11 bases. In germline, CDR1 is KGHSH, CDR2 LQKENI. J gave up 0 bases and V 2 bases, and 6 bases lay outside the gene matches. CDR3 length: 17 amino acids. CDR3 residues: CASSPNQLAGASYEQYF. The CDR3 DNA reads as TGTGCCAGCTCACCAAACCAACTAGCGGGGGCCTCCTACGAGCAGTACTTC. Complete variable domain (other parts from reference TRBV18 and TRBJ2-7): NAGVMQNPRHLVRRRGQEARLRCSPMKGHSHVYWYRQLPEEGLKFMVYLQKENIIDESGMPKERFSAEFPKEGPSILRIQQVVRGDSAAYFCASSPNQLAGASYEQYFGPGTRLTVT.

The sample holds many counts of this clonotype. The chain joins TRBV12-3 or TRBV12-4 to TRBJ1-3, with 7 nucleotides matching TRBD1. J gave up 8 bases and V 5 bases, and 6 bases lay outside the gene matches. The CDR3 totals 13 residues. CDR3 protein: CASSTRTGYTIYF. The CDR3 bases are TGTGCCAGCAGTACACGGACAGGCTACACCATATATTTT.

Many counts were recorded for this clonotype. The chain carries TRBV6-5 and TRBJ2-7; the match to TRBD2 covers 8 bases. The junction had 5 bases not matched to a gene; V was cut back by 6 bases and J by 1 base. The germline CDR1 and CDR2 sequences are MNHEY and SVGAGI. The CDR3 has 14 residues. The CDR3 nucleotides are TGTGCCAGCAGGGCTAGCGGGTCTTCCTACGAGCAGTACTTC. It codes for CASRASGSSYEQYF.

At least ten counts were recorded for this clonotype. The gene calls are TRBV6-2 or TRBV6-3 and TRBJ2-5; TRBD2 might be the D (5 bases). Germline assignment: CDR1 MNHEY and CDR2 SVGEGT. The CDR3 totals 15 residues. V was shortened by 2 bases and J by 5 bases, with 15 bases between the two germline ends. Written as DNA, the CDR3 is TGTGCCAGCAGTTACGGTGGATCGGGATCGGAGACCCAGTACTTC. Translated: CASSYGGSGSETQYF.

This clonotype came up many times. This sequence joins TRBV28 and TRBJ2-2; the match to TRBD2 covers 9 bases. J lost 4 bases, V lost 6 bases, and 12 bases had no gene match. The CDR3 is 17 amino acids. CDR1 is MDHEN, CDR2 SYDVKM, per germline. CDR3 sequence reads: CASRSLLAGYFTGELFF. DNA of the CDR3: TGTGCCAGCAGATCCCTTCTAGCGGGGTACTTCACCGGGGAGCTGTTTTTT.

Worth noting for this clonotype: The final CDR3 position lacks the conserved phenylalanine or tryptophan, pointing to a likely read error. It is unclear where the CDR3 begins or ends on the DNA, so no DNA is shown, and the CDR3 is as TCRdb lists it. The chain joins TRBV25-1 to TRBJ1-5. CDR1 is MGHDK, CDR2 SYGVNS, per germline. The CDR3 length equals 12 residues, ends included. This chain's CDR3 is CASSDTNQPQQL.

This clonotype was counted ten times or more. The V call is TRBV6-5, the J call TRBJ2-7; D might be TRBD1 (6 bases). Trimming cost V 5 bases and J 0 bases, with 14 bases left between them. The germline V gene has CDR1 MNHEY and CDR2 SVGAGI. CDR3 length: 15 residues. The CDR3 protein is CASSRGQIVSYEQYF. CDR3 in DNA: TGTGCCAGCAGTAGAGGACAGATCGTCTCCTACGAGCAGTACTTC.

The sample holds many counts of this clonotype. One end of the junction varies from germline; a read error may be responsible. This sequence joins TRBV12-3 or TRBV12-4 and TRBJ2-5; D call uncertain. The CDR3 loop spans 15 amino acids. The chain's CDR3 is CATSSGTIIQETQYF. In nucleotides, the CDR3 is TGTGCCACCAGTTCCGGAACAATCATTCAAGAGACCCAGTACTTC.

The sample holds many counts of this clonotype. The gene calls are TRBV6-5 and TRBJ2-7; 7 nucleotides agree with TRBD1. The CDR3 is 12 amino acids. Germline V gene data show CDR1 as MNHEY and CDR2 as SVGAGI. Losses at the gene ends were 7 bases for V and 1 base for J; bases not matched to a gene: 1. The CDR3 DNA reads as TGTGCCAGCACGGGACAGTCCTACGAGCAGTACTTC. It specifies CASTGQSYEQYF.